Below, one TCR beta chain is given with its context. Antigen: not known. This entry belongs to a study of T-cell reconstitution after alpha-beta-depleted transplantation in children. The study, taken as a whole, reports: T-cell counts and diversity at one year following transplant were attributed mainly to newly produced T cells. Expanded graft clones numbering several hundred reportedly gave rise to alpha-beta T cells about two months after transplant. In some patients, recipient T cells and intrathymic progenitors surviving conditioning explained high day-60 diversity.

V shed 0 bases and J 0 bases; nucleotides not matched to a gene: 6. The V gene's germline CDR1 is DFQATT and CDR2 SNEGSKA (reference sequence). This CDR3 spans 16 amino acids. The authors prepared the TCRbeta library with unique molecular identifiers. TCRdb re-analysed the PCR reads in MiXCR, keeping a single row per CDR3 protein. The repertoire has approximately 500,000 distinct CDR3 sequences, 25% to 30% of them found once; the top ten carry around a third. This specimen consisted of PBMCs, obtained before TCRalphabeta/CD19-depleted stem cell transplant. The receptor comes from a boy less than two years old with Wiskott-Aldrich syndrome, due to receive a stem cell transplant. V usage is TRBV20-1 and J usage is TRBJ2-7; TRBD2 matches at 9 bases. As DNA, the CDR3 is TGCAGTGCTAGAGATTGGGCGGGAGGGAGCTCCTACGAGCAGTACTTC. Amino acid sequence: CSARDWAGGSSYEQYF.